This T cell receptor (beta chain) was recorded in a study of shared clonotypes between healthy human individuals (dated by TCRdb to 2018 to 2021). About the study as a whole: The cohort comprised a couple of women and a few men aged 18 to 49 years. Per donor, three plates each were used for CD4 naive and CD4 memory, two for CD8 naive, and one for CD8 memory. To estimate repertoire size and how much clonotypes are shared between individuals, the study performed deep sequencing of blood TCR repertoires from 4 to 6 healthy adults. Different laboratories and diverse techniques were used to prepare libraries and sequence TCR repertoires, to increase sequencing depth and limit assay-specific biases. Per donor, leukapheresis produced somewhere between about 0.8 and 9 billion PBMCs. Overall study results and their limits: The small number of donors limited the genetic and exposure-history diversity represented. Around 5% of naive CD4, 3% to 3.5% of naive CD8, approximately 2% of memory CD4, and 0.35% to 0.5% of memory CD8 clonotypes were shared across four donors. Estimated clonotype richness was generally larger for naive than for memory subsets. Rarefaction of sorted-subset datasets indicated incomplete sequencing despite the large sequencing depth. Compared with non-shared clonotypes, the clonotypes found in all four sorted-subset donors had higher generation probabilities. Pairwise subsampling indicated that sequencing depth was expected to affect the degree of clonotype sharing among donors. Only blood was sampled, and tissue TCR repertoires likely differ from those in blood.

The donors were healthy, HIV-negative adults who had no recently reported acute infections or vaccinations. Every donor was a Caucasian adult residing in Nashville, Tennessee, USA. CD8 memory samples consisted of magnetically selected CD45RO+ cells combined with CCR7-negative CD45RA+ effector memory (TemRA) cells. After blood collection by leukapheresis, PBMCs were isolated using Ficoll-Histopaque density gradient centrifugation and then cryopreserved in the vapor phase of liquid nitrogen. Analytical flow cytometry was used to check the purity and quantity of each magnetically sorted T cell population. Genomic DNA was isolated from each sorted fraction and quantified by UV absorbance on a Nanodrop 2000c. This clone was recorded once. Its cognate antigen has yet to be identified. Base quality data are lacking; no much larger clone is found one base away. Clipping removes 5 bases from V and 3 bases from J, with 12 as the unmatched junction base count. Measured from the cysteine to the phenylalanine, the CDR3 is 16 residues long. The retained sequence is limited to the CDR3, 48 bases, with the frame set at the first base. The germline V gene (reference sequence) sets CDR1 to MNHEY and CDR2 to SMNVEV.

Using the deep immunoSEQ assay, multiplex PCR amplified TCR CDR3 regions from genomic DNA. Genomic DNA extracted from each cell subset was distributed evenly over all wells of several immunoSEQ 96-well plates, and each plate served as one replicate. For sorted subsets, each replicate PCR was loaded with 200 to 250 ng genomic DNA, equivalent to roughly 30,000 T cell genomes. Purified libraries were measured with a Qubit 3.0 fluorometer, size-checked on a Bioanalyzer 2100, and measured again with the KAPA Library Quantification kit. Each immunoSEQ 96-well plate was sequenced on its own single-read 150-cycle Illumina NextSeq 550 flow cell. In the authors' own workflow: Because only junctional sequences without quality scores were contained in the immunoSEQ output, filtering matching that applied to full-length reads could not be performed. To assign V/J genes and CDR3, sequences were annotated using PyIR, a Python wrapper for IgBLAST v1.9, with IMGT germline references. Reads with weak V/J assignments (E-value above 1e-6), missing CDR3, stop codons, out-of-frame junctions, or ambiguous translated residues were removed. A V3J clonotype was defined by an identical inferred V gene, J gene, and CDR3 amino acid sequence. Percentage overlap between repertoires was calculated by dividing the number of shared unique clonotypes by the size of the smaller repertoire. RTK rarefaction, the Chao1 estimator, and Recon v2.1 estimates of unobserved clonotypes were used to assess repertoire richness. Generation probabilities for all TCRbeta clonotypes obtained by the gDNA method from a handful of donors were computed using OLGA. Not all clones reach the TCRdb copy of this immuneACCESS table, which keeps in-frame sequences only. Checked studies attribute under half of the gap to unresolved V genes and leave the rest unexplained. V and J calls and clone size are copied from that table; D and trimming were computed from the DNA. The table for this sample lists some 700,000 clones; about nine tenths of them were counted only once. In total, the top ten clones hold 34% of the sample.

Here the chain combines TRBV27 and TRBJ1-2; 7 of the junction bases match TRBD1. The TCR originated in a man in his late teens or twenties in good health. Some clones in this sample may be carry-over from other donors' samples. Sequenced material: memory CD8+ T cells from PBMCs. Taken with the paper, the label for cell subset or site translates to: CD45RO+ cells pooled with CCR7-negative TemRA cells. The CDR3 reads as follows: CASSPRRQGLDYGYTF. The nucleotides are TGTGCCAGCAGTCCTAGGAGACAGGGTCTGGACTATGGCTACACCTTC.